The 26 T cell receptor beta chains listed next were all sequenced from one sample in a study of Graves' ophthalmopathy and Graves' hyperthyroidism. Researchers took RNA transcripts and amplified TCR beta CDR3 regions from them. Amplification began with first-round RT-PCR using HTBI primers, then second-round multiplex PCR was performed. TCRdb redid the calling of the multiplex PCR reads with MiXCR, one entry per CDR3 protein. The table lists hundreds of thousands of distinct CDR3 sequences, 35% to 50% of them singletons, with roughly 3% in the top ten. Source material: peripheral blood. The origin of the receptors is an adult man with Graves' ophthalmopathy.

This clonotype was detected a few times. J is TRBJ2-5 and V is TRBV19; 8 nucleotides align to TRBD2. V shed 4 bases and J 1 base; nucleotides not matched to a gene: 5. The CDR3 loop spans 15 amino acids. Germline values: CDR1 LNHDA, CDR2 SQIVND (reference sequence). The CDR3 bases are TGTGCCAGTAGTAGCGGGGGGTACCTCCAAGAGACCCAGTACTTC. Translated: CASSSGGYLQETQYF.

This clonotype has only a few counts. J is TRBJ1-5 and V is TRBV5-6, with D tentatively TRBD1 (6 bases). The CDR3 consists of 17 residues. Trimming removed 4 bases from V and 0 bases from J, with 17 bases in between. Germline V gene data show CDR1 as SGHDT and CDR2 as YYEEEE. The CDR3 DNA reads TGTGCCAGCAGCGACAGGCCGGACAGCAGTAGCAATCAGCCCCAGCATTTT. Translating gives CASSDRPDSSSNQPQHF.

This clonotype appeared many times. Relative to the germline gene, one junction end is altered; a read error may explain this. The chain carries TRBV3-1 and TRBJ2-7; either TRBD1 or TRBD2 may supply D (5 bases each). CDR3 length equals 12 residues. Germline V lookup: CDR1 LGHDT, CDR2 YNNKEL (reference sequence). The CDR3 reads CASSIWDRLLVF. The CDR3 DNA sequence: TGTGCCAGCAGCATTTGGGACCGACTGCTTGTCTTC.

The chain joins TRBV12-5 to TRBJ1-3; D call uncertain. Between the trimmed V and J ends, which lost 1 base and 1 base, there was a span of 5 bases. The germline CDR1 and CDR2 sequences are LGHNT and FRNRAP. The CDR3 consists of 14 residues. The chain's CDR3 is CASGLGGSGNTIYF. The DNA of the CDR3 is TGTGCTAGTGGTTTGGGAGGGTCTGGAAACACCATATATTTT. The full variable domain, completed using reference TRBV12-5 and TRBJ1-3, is DARVTQTPRHKVTEMGQEVTMRCQPILGHNTVFWYRQTMMQGLELLAYFRNRAPLDDSGMPKDRFSAEMPDATLATLKIQPSEPRDSAVYFCASGLGGSGNTIYFGEGSWLTVV.

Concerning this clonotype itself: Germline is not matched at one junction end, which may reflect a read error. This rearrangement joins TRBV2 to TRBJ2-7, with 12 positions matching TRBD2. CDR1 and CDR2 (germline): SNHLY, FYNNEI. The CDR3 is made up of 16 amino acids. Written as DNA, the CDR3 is TGTGCCAGCAGTGAATCTAGCGGGAGGGCCACCGGGGAGCTGTACTTC. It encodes CASSESSGRATGELYF.

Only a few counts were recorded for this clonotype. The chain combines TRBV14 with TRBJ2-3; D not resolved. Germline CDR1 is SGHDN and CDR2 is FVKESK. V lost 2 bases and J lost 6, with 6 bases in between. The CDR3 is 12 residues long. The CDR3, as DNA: TGTGCCAGCAGCCAAAGTTCGGATACGCAGTATTTT. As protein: CASSQSSDTQYF.

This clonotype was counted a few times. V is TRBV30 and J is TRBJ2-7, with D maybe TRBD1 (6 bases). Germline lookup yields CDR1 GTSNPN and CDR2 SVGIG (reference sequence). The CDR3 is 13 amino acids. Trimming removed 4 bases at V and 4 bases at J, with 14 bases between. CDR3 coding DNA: TGTGCCTGGACACGGGACATCCGGTACGAGCAGTACTTC. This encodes CAWTRDIRYEQYF.

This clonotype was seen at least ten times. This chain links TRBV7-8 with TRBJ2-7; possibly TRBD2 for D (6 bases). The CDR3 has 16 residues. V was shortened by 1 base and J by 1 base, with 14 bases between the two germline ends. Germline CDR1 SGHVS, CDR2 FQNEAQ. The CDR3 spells CASSLDRAGRSYEQYF. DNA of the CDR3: TGTGCCAGCAGCTTAGACCGCGCGGGACGGTCCTACGAGCAGTACTTC.

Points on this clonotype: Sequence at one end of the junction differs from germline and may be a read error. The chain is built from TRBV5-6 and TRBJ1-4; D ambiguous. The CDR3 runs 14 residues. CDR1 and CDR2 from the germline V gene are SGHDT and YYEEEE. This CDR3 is CASSPRATNEKVFF. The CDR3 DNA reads TGTGCCAGCAGCCCAAGAGCGACTAATGAAAAAGTGTTTTTT.

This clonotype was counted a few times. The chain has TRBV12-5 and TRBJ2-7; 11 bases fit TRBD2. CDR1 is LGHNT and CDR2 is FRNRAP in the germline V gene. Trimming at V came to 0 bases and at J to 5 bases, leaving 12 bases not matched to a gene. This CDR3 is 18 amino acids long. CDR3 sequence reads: CASGLVPTPGTSGHEQYF. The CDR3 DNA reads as TGTGCTAGTGGTTTGGTACCAACTCCCGGGACTAGCGGCCACGAGCAGTACTTC.

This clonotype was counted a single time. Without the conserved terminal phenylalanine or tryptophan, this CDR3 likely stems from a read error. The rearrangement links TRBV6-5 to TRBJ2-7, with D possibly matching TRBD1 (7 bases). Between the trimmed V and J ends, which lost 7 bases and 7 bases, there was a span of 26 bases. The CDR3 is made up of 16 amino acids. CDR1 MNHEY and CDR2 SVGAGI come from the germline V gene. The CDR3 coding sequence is TGTGCCAGCACTCACGGAGGGGCAGGGGGATTAGGGGAGCAGTACTTG. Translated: CASTHGGAGGLGEQYL.

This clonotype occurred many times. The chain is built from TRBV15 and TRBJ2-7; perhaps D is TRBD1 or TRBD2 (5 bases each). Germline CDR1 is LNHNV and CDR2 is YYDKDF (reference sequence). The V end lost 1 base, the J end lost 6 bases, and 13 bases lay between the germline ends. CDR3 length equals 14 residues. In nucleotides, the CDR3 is TGTGCCACCAGCAGAGTGGGCTCAGGGAGCGAGCAGTACTTC. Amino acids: CATSRVGSGSEQYF.

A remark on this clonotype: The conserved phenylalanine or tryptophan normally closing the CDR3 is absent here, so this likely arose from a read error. The CDR3 bases are TGTGCCAGTAGACTAGCGGGAGGTGGATCCTACGAGCAGTACCTC. It translates to CASRLAGGGSYEQYL. This chain links TRBV19 with TRBJ2-7; 12 bases align to TRBD2. The V segment lost 6 bases and the J segment 1 base; nucleotides outside the gene matches: 4. The CDR3 sequence is 15 residues long. Germline V CDR1 and CDR2: LNHDA, SQIVND (reference sequence).

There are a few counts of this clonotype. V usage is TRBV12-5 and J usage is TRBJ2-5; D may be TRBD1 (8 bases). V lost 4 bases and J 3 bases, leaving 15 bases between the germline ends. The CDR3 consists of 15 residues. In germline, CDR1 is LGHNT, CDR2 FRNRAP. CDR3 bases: TGTGCTAGTGGTTCCTCAACAGGGGGGGAAGAGACCCAGTACTTC. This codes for CASGSSTGGEETQYF.

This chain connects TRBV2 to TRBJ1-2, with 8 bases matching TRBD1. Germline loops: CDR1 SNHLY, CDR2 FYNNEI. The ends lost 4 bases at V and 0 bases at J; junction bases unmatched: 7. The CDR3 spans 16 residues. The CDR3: CASSGSGGRSNYGYTF. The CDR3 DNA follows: TGTGCCAGCAGTGGATCAGGGGGCCGTTCTAACTATGGCTACACCTTC.

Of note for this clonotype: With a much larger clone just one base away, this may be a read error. Written as DNA, the CDR3 is TGTGCCAGCCCGAACCCCCAGGGGGCCGTATCCGAGCAGTACTTC. Protein product: CASPNPQGAVSEQYF. The gene calls are TRBV11-1 and TRBJ2-7, with TRBD1 identical over 8 bases. CDR3 length equals 15 residues. V was clipped by 8 bases and J by 6 bases; unmatched bases: 15. Germline V gene lookup returns CDR1 SGHAT and CDR2 FQDESV (reference sequence).

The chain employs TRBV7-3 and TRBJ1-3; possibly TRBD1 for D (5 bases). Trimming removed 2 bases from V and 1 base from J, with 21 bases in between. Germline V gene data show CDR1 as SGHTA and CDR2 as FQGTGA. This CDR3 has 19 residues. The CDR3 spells CASSLDGTLTHPSGNTIYF. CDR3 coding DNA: TGTGCCAGCAGCTTAGACGGGACTCTAACCCACCCGTCTGGAAACACCATATATTTT.

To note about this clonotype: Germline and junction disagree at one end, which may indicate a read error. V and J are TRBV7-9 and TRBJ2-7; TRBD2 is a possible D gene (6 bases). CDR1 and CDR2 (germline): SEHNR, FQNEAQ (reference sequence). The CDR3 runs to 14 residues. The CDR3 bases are TGCGCCAGCAGCCAAGATAACGGGGAGGACGAGCAGTACTTC. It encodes CASSQDNGEDEQYF.

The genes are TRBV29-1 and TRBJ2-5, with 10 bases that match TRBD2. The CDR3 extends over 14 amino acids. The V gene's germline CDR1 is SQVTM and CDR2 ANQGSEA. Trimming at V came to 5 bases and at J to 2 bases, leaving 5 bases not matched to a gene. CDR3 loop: CSVSSGRNQETQYF. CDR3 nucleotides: TGCAGCGTTTCTAGCGGGAGAAATCAAGAGACCCAGTACTTC.

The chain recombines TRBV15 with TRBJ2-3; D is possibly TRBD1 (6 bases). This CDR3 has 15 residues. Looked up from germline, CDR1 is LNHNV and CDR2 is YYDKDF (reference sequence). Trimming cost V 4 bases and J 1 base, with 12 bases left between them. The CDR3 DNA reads TGTGCCACCAGCATCAGGGGATCAGGCACAGATACGCAGTATTTT. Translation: CATSIRGSGTDTQYF.

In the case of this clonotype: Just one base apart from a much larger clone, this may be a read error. CDR3 amino acids: CASSSDARYGYTF. The CDR3 nucleotides read TGTGCCAGCAGTTCCGATGCCAGATATGGCTACACCTTC. The V and J genes are TRBV6-5 and TRBJ1-2; D gene uncertain. The V end was cut by 4 bases, the J end by 5 bases, with 11 bases between. This CDR3 is 13 amino acids long. Germline V CDR1 and CDR2: MNHEY, SVGAGI.

The CDR3 region has the DNA TGTGCCAGCTCACCACGGCAGGGAAGTTCACCCCTCCACTTT. Translation gives CASSPRQGSSPLHF. V usage is TRBV18 and J usage is TRBJ1-6, with D perhaps TRBD1 (5 bases). V shed 1 base and J shed 9 bases, with 10 bases lying between them. Per germline, CDR1 KGHSH and CDR2 LQKENI. CDR3 length: 14 amino acids.

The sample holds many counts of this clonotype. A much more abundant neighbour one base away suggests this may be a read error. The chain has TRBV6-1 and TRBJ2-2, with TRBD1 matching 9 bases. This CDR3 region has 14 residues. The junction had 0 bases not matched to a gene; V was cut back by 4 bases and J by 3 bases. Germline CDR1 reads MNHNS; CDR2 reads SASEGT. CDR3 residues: CASSGQGDTGELFF. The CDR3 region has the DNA TGTGCCAGCAGTGGACAGGGGGACACCGGGGAGCTGTTTTTT.

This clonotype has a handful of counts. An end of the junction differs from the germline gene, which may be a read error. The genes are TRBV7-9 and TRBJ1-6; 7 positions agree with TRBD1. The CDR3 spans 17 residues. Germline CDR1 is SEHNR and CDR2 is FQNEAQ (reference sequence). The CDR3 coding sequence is TGCGCCAGCAGCCTAAGACAGGGATCGGACTATAATTCACCCCTCCACTTT. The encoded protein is CASSLRQGSDYNSPLHF.

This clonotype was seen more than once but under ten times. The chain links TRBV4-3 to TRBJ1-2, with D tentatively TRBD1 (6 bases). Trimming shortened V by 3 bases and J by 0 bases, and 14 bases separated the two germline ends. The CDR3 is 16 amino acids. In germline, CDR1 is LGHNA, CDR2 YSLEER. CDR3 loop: CASSQGGHATNYGYTF. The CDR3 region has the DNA TGCGCCAGCAGCCAGGGGGGACACGCAACTAACTATGGCTACACCTTC.

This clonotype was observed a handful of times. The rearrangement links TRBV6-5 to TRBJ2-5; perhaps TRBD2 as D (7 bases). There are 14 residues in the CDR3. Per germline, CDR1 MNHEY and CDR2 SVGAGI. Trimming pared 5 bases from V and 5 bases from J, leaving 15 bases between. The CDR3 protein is CASSGPGGEETQYF. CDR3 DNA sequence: TGTGCCAGCAGTGGACCGGGGGGCGAGGAGACCCAGTACTTC.